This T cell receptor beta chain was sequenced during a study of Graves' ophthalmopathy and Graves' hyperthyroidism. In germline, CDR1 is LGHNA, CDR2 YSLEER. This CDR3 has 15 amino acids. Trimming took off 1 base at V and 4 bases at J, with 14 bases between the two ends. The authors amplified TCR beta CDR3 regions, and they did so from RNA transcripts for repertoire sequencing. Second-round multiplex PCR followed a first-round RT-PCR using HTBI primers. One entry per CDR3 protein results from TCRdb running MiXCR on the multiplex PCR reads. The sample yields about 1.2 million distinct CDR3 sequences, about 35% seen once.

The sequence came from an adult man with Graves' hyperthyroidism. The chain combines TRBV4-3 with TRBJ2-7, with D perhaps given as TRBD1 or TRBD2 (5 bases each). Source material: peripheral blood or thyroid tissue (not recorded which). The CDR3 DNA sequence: TGCGCCAGCAGCCAAGTTCGGGGTGGACATTACGAGCAGTACTTC. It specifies CASSQVRGGHYEQYF.